The T cell receptor beta chain under discussion was sequenced for a study of blood T cell repertoires in COVID-19. Study background: Whether acute or convalescent, the COVID-19 samples came from the United States, Italy and Spain.

The participants were between roughly 18 and 90 years old and came from about two dozen US areas. Cohort placement rested on clinical history that participants reported themselves. Sequencing was performed with immunoSEQ multiplex PCR; in TCRdb, only in-frame clones are kept and a portion is missing. The table has approximately 190,000 clones, 80% to 85% seen once. The germline V gene encodes CDR1 SGDLS and CDR2 YYNGEE. V lost 0 bases, J lost 7 bases, and 7 bases lay in between. The CDR3 sequence is 12 residues long. The clonotype comes from a woman in her 30s who had been exposed to COVID-19. Sequenced sample: PBMCs or T cells enriched from blood (not recorded which). The V and J genes are TRBV9 and TRBJ1-2, with D possibly TRBD1 on 5 matching bases. CDR3 sequence: CASSVGGGGYTF. In DNA, the CDR3 is TGTGCCAGCAGCGTAGGCGGGGGTGGCTACACCTTC.